The clone carrying this T cell receptor beta chain was seen more than once but under ten times. The antigen is not known. PCR primers comprised 60 Vbeta and 13 Jbeta primers. Repertoires were generated with immunoSEQ multiplex PCR, while TCRdb's copy carries only in-frame clones and drops some. The sample gives roughly 110,000 clones, roughly four fifths of which show up once; 1.5% to 2% is in the top ten. This record belongs to a study of cytomegalovirus exposure and HLA in healthy donors. Study-wide points: Later analysis associated a missense DCLRE1C variant with TCR beta V- and J-gene trimming. An observed cluster of highly shared sequence variants was recorded as a likely sequencing artifact. Specificity of a few CMV-associated chains for CMV antigens was verified in vitro.

CDR3 size: 16 residues. The germline CDR1 and CDR2 sequences are LGHNA and YNFKEQ. The ends lost 2 bases at V and 3 bases at J; junction bases unmatched: 7. V is TRBV4-2 and J is TRBJ2-3; 8 bases line up with TRBD1. The receptor comes from a man aged 45-60 years in good health and CMV-seronegative. The sequenced material came from PBMCs. The chain's CDR3 is CASSQRTTGATDTQYF. CDR3 DNA: TGTGCCAGCAGCCAACGAACGACAGGGGCGACAGATACGCAGTATTTT.